This T cell receptor beta chain was documented in a study of neurological immune-mediated disorders. Points from the study as a whole: Because no CDR3 amino acid sequences were shared across subjects by expanded clones, private repertoires were suggested in all groups.

Documented time point: longitudinal time-point 3. Via MiXCR, TCRdb re-called the 5' RACE reads, giving one row per CDR3 protein. The table lists roughly 100,000 distinct CDR3 sequences, 9.5% to 14% of them singletons, with about 3.1% in the top ten. This clonotype occurred many times. The antigen is undetermined. This CDR3 contains 15 residues. After removal of 6 bases from V and 4 bases from J, the junction contained 3 bases not matched to a gene. The chain uses TRBV12-3 or TRBV12-4 and TRBJ2-2, with 12 positions matching TRBD2. Sequencing was done on a sample of PBMCs. The receptor was isolated from a female donor with HTLV-1-associated myelopathy (HAM/TSP). The CDR3 nucleotides are TGTGCCAGCAGCCCTAGCGGGGGGGCCACCGGGGAGCTGTTTTTT. It is translated as CASSPSGGATGELFF.